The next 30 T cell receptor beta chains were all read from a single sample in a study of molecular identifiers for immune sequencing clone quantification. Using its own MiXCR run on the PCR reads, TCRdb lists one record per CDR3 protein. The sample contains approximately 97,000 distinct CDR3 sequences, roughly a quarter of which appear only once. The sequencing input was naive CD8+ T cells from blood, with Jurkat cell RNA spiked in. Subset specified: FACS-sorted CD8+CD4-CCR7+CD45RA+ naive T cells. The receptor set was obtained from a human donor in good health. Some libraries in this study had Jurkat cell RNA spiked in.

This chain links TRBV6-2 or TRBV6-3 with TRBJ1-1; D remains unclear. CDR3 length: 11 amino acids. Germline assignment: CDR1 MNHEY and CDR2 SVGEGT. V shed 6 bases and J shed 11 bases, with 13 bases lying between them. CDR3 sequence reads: CASSKGPWAFF. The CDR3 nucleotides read TGTGCCAGCAGCAAAGGCCCCTGGGCTTTCTTT.

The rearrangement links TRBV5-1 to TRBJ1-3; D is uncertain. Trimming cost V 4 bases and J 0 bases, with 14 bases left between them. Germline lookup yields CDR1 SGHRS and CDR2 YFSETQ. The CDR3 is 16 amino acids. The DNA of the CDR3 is TGCGCCAGCAGCGTTTCCGGGCCCCTCTCTGGAAACACCATATATTTT. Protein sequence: CASSVSGPLSGNTIYF.

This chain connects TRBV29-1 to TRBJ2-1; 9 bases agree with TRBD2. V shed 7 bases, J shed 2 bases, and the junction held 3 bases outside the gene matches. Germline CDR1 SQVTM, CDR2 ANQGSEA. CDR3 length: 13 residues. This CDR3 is CSASGATYNEQFF. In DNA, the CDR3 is TGCAGCGCTAGCGGGGCCACCTACAATGAGCAGTTCTTC.

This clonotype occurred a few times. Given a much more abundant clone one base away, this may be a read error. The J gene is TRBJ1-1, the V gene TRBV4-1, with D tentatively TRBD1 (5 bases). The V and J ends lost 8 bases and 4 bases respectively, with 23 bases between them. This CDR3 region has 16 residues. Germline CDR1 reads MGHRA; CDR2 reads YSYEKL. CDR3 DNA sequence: TGCGCCAGCGGCCGACGGGGGGGAGGGGAAGGCACTGAAGCTTTCTTT. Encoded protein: CASGRRGGGEGTEAFF.

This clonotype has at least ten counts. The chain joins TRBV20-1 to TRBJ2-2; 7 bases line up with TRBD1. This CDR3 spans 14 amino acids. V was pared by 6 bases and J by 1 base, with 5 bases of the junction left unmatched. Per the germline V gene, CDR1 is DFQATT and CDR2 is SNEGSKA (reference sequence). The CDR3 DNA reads TGCAGTGCCGATGGACAGGAGAACACCGGGGAGCTGTTTTTT. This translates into CSADGQENTGELFF.

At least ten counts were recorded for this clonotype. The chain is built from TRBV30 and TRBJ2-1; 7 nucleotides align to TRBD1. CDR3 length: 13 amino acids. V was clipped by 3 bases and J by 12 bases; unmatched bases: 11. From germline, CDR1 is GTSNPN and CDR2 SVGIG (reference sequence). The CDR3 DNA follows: TGTGCCTGGAGCCCCGGGACAGCGCTTGGGCAGTTCTTC. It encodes CAWSPGTALGQFF.

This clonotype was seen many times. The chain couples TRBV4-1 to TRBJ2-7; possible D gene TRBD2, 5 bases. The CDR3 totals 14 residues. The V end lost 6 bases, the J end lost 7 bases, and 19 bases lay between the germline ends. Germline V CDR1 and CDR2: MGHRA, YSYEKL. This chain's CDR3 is CASSLDRGTREQYF. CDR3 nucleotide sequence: TGCGCCAGCAGTCTGGACCGGGGTACTCGGGAGCAGTACTTC.

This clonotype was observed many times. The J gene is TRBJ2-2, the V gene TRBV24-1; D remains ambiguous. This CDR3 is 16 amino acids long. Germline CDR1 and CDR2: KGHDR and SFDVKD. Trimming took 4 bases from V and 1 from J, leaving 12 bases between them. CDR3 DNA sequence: TGTGCCACCAGTGAGCCGGACGGAATGAACACCGGGGAGCTGTTTTTT. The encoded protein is CATSEPDGMNTGELFF.

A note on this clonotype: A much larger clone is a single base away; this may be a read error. This CDR3 reads CASSSAQGREQYF. In DNA form, the CDR3 reads TGTGCCAGCAGCTCAGCACAGGGGCGCGAGCAGTACTTC. The V gene is TRBV7-9, the J gene TRBJ2-7, with 7 bases aligning to TRBD1. The V gene end was trimmed by 4 bases and the J gene end by 6 bases; junction bases not matched to a gene: 6. In germline, CDR1 is SEHNR, CDR2 FQNEAQ (reference sequence). CDR3 size: 13 residues.

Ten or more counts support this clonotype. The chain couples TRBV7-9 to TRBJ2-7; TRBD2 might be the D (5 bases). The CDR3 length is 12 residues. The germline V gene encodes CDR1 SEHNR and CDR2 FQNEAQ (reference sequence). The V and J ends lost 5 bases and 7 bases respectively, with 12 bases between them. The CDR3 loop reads CASSPGLGEQYF. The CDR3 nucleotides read TGTGCCAGCAGCCCCGGACTCGGGGAGCAGTACTTC.

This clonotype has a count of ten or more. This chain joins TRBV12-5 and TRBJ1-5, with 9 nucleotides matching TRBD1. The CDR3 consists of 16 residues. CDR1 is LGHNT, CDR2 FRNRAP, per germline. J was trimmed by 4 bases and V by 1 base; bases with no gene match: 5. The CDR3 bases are TGTGCTAGTGGTTTGGGAATCGACAGGGGGAATCAGCCCCAGCATTTT. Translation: CASGLGIDRGNQPQHF.

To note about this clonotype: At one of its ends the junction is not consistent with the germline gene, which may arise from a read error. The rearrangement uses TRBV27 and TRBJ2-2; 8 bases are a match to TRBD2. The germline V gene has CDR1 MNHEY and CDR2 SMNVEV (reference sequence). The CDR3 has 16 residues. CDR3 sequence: CASSFHPGLGTGQLIF. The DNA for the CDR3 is TGTGCCAGCAGTTTTCACCCGGGACTAGGTACCGGGCAGCTGATTTTT.

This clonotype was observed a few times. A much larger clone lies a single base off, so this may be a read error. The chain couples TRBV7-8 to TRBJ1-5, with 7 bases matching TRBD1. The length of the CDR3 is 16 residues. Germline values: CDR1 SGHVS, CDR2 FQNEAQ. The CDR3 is CASSSKYRGPNQPRHF. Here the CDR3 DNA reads TGTGCCAGCAGCTCAAAGTACAGGGGACCCAATCAGCCCCGGCATTTT. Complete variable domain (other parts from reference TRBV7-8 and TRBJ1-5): GAGVSQSPRYKVAKRGQDVALRCDPISGHVSLFWYQQALGQGPEFLTYFQNEAQLDKSGLPSDRFFAERPEGSVSTLKIQRTQQEDSAVYLCASSSKYRGPNQPRHFGDGTRLSIL.

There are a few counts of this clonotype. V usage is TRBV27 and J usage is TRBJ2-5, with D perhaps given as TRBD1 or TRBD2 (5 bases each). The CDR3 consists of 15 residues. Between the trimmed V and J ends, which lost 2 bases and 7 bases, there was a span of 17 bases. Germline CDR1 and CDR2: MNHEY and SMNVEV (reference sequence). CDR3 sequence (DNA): TGTGCCAGCAGTTTAAGAGGGACCCCCGGAGGGACCCAGTACTTC. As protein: CASSLRGTPGGTQYF.

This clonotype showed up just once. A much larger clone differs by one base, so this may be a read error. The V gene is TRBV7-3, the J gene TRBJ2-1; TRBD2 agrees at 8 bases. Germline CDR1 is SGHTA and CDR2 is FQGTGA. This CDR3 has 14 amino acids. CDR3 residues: CASSASGSSNGQFF. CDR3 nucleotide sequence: TGTGCCAGCAGCGCAAGCGGGAGTAGCAATGGGCAGTTCTTC.

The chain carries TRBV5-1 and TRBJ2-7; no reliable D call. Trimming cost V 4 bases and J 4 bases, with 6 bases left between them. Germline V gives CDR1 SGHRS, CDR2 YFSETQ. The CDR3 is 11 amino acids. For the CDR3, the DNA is TGCGCCAGCAGCAGTAATTACGAGCAGTACTTC. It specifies CASSSNYEQYF.

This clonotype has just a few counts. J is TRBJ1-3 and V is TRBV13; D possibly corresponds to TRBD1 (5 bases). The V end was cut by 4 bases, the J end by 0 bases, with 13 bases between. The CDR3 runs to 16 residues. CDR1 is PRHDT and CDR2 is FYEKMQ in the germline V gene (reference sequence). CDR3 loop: CASSSPDSYSGNTIYF. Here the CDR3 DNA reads TGTGCCAGCAGCTCACCAGACAGCTACTCTGGAAACACCATATATTTT.

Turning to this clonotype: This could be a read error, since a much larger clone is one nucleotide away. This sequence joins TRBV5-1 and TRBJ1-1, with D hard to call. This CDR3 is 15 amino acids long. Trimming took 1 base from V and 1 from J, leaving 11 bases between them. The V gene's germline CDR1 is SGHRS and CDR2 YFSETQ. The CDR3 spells CASSLYPERNTEAFF. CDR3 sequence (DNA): TGCGCCAGCAGCTTGTACCCGGAGAGGAACACTGAAGCTTTCTTT.

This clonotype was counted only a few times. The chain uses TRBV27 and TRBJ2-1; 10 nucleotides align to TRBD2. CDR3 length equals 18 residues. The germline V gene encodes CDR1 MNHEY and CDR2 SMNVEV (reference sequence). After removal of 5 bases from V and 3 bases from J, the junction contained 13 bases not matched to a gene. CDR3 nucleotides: TGTGCCAGCAGTCCGATTGGCCGGACTAGCGGAAACTACAATGAGCAGTTCTTC. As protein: CASSPIGRTSGNYNEQFF.

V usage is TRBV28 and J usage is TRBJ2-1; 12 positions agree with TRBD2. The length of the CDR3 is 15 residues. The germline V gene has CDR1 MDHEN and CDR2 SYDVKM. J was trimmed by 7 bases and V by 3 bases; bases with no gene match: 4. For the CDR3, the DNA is TGTGCCAGCAGTTTGGGGCTAGCGGGGGGGAATGAGCAGTTCTTC. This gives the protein CASSLGLAGGNEQFF.

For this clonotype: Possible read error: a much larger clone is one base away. The CDR3 region is CASSCSPGANTEAFF. In nucleotides, the CDR3 is TGTGCCAGCAGTTGCTCGCCAGGGGCGAACACTGAAGCTTTCTTT. The genes are TRBV6-5 and TRBJ1-1; perhaps TRBD1 as D (6 bases). Germline CDR1 is MNHEY and CDR2 is SVGAGI. Trimming left V 4 bases short and J 1 base short, with 13 bases between. This CDR3 has 15 amino acids.

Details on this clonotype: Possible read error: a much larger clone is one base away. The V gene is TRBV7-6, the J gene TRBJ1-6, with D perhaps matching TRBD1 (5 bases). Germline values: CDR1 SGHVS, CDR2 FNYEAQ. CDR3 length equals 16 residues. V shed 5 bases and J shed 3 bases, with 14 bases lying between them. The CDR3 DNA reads TGTGCCAGCAGCCCAGGGCAGGGCCTCTATAATTCACCCCTCCACTTT. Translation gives CASSPGQGLYNSPLHF.

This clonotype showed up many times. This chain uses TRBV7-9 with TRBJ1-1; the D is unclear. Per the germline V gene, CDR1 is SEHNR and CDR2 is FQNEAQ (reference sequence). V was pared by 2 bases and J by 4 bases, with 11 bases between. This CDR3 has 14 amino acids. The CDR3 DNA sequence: TGTGCCAGCAGCTTAAGTGGGCAGGTCACTGAAGCTTTCTTT. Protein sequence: CASSLSGQVTEAFF. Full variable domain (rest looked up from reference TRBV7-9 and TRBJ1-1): DTGVSQNPRHKITKRGQNVTFRCDPISEHNRLYWYRQTLGQGPEFLTYFQNEAQLEKSRLLSDRFSAERPKGSFSTLEIQRTEQGDSAMYLCASSLSGQVTEAFFGQGTRLTVV.

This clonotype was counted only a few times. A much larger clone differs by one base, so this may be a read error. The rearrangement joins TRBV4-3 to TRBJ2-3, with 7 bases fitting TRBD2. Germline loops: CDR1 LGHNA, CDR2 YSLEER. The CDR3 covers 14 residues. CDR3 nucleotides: TGCGCCAGCAGCCATGCGACTAGCACAGGTACGCAGTATTTT. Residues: CASSHATSTGTQYF.

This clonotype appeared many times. This CDR3 is CSASIDQGASREQYF. The CDR3 DNA follows: TGCAGTGCTAGTATCGACCAGGGGGCAAGTCGGGAGCAGTACTTC. J is TRBJ2-7 and V is TRBV20-1; 8 bases map to TRBD1. The germline CDR1 and CDR2 sequences are DFQATT and SNEGSKA (reference sequence). Trimming took 3 bases from V and 7 from J; bases not matched to a gene: 14. The CDR3 runs 15 residues.

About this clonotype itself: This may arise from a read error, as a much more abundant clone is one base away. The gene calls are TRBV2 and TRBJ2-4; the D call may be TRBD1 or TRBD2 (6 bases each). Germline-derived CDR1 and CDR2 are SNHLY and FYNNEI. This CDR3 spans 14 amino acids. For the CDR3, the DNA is TGTGCCAGCATGAGGGGGGCGACCAAAATCATTCAGTACTTC. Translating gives CASMRGATKIIQYF.

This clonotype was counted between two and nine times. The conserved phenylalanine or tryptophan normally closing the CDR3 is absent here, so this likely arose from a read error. The CDR3 DNA reads as TGTGCCAGCAGCCAAGATCTTACTAGCTGGTACGAGCAGTACCTC. The encoded protein is CASSQDLTSWYEQYL. V usage is TRBV3-1 and J usage is TRBJ2-7; D is perhaps TRBD2 (6 bases). Germline V gene data show CDR1 as LGHDT and CDR2 as YNNKEL (reference sequence). The CDR3 spans 15 residues. V lost 0 bases to trimming and J lost 4 bases, with 13 bases between them.

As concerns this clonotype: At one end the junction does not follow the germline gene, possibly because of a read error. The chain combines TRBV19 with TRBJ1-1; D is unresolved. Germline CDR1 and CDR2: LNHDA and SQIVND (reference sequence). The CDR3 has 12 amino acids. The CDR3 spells CVSRYLNTEAFF. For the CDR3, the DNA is TGTGTCAGTAGATACCTGAACACTGAAGCTTTCTTT.

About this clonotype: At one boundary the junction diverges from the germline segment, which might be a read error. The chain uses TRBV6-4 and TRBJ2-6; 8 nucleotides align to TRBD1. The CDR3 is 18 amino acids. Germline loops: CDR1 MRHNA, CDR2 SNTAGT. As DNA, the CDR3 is TGTGACAGCACCCCCACAGGGGGAAGATACTCTGGGGCCAACGTCCTGACTTTC. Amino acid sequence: CDSTPTGGRYSGANVLTF.

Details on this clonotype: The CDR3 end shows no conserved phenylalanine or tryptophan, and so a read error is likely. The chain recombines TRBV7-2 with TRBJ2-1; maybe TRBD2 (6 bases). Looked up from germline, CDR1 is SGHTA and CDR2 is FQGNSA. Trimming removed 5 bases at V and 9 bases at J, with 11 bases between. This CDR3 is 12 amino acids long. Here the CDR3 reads CASSPMGGEQFL. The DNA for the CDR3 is TGTGCCAGCAGCCCTATGGGGGGTGAGCAGTTCCTC.